The 27 T cell receptor beta chains listed next were all sequenced from one sample in a study of T cells in Graves' hyperthyroidism and ophthalmopathy. Using RNA transcripts as the source, TCR beta CDR3 regions were amplified. When the TCR CDR3 underwent first-round RT-PCR, the HTBI primer set was used. TCRdb passed the multiplex PCR reads through MiXCR, listing each CDR3 protein once. Seen here are roughly 800,000 distinct CDR3 sequences, more than 30% observed once, and the top ten hold around 9.3%. Source material: blood. The receptors come from a man younger than 35 with Graves' hyperthyroidism.

This clonotype was seen ten or more times. The genes are TRBV7-9 and TRBJ2-7; D is unresolved. The CDR3 has 13 amino acids. With 1 base removed from V and 2 bases from J, the gap between germline ends came to 6 bases. Germline V gene sequence: CDR1 SEHNR, CDR2 FQNEAQ (reference sequence). CDR3 nucleotide sequence: TGTGCCAGCAGCTTAGAGGCTCCCTACGAGCAGTACTTC. It encodes CASSLEAPYEQYF.

CDR3 in amino acids: CASSAATGELFF. CDR3 DNA sequence: TGTGCCAGCAGTGCTGCAACCGGGGAGCTGTTTTTT. J is TRBJ2-2 and V is TRBV6-5; D is unclear. This CDR3 is 12 amino acids long. The ends were cut back, 5 bases at V and 5 bases at J, with 6 bases in the middle. In germline, CDR1 is MNHEY, CDR2 SVGAGI.

The table lists this clonotype with many counts. CDR3 in amino acids: CASSEAASYEQYF. The CDR3, as DNA: TGCGCCAGCAGTGAGGCGGCCTCCTACGAGCAGTACTTC. The chain couples TRBV10-2 to TRBJ2-7; D unclear. With 2 bases removed from V and 0 bases from J, the gap between germline ends came to 5 bases. CDR1 is WSHSY, CDR2 SAAADI, per germline. The CDR3 is made up of 13 amino acids.

This chain links TRBV19 with TRBJ2-7; D gene uncertain. Trimming removed 2 bases at V and 0 bases at J, with 8 bases between. The CDR3 length is 14 residues. CDR1 and CDR2 from the germline V gene are LNHDA and SQIVND (reference sequence). This CDR3 reads CASSIHRNSYEQYF. Written as DNA, the CDR3 is TGTGCCAGTAGTATACACAGAAACTCCTACGAGCAGTACTTC.

This clonotype occurred many times. The V call is TRBV20-1, the J call TRBJ1-2; TRBD1 aligns across 8 bases. CDR1 is DFQATT and CDR2 is SNEGSKA in the germline V gene (reference sequence). The CDR3 is 13 residues long. In nucleotides, the CDR3 is TGCAGCACAACACAGGGGGGGAACTATGGCTACACCTTC. This sequence encodes CSTTQGGNYGYTF.

The sample holds many counts of this clonotype. J is TRBJ2-7 and V is TRBV29-1; no clear D. The CDR3 contains 13 residues. The V gene's germline CDR1 is SQVTM and CDR2 ANQGSEA. The germline V and J ends were trimmed by 7 bases and 6 bases, with 19 bases remaining between them. The CDR3 nucleotides are TGCAGCGGCTCCCACGGATTAGGCGCCGAGCAGTACTTC. This codes for CSGSHGLGAEQYF.

The genes are TRBV29-1 and TRBJ1-1; D remains unclear. From germline, CDR1 is SQVTM and CDR2 ANQGSEA. Trimming removed 0 bases from V and 7 bases from J, with 15 bases in between. The length of the CDR3 is 14 residues. CDR3 in amino acids: CSVEDPISTNEAFF. The DNA of the CDR3 is TGCAGCGTTGAAGATCCCATCTCAACTAATGAAGCTTTCTTT.

V is TRBV24-1 and J is TRBJ2-7, with D possibly matching TRBD1 (5 bases). V dropped 11 bases and J dropped 1 base, with 17 bases sitting between them. CDR1 and CDR2 from the germline V gene are KGHDR and SFDVKD. The CDR3 spans 14 residues. The CDR3 DNA reads TGTGCCAGCAGCTATGGCAGGGTTTCCTACGAGCAGTACTTC. This sequence encodes CASSYGRVSYEQYF.

This clonotype was seen many times. The chain carries TRBV29-1 and TRBJ2-5; 10 nucleotides align to TRBD1. The CDR3 runs to 13 residues. Germline V CDR1 and CDR2: SQVTM, ANQGSEA. The ends lost 6 bases at V and 5 bases at J; junction bases unmatched: 6. This CDR3 reads CSVRQGARETQYF. For the CDR3, the DNA is TGCAGCGTAAGACAGGGGGCGCGGGAGACCCAGTACTTC.

This clonotype showed up just a few times. This chain connects TRBV7-2 to TRBJ2-5; 8 bases fit TRBD2. J lost 4 bases, V lost 1 base, and 5 bases had no gene match. There are 15 residues in the CDR3. CDR1 is SGHTA, CDR2 FQGNSA, per germline. The CDR3 sequence is CASSLVVGRGETQYF. The CDR3 nucleotides read TGTGCCAGCAGCTTAGTGGTCGGGAGGGGAGAGACCCAGTACTTC.

The chain couples TRBV7-3 to TRBJ2-5; 8 bases are a match to TRBD2. The J segment lost 1 base and the V segment lost 2 bases, leaving 3 bases of the junction unmatched. This CDR3 spans 15 amino acids. Germline values: CDR1 SGHTA, CDR2 FQGTGA. CDR3 region: CASSLERGTQETQYF. Here the CDR3 DNA reads TGTGCCAGCAGCTTAGAGCGGGGGACCCAAGAGACCCAGTACTTC. Drawing the rest from reference TRBV7-3 and TRBJ2-5, the complete variable domain is GAGVSQTPSNKVTEKGKYVELRCDPISGHTALYWYRQSLGQGPEFLIYFQGTGAADDSGLPNDRFFAVRPEGSVSTLKIQRTERGDSAVYLCASSLERGTQETQYFGPGTRLLVL.

This clonotype was counted ten times or more. This chain's CDR3 is CSVGGLNEKLFF. CDR3 coding DNA: TGCAGTGTTGGGGGGCTGAATGAAAAACTGTTTTTT. This chain connects TRBV20-1 to TRBJ1-4, with D possibly being TRBD1 (6 bases). V was pared by 7 bases and J by 5 bases, with 11 bases between. CDR1 is DFQATT and CDR2 is SNEGSKA in the germline V gene (reference sequence). This CDR3 comprises 12 residues.

This clonotype was seen only once. This chain connects TRBV12-3 or TRBV12-4 to TRBJ1-1, with D maybe TRBD1 (5 bases). V lost 10 bases, J lost 7 bases, and 19 bases lay in between. This CDR3 spans 13 amino acids. The chain's CDR3 is CATRSGGFGEAFF. The CDR3 coding sequence is TGTGCCACCCGGTCTGGGGGGTTTGGTGAAGCTTTCTTT.

The chain uses TRBV2 and TRBJ1-5, with TRBD1 matching 7 bases. The trim removed 5 bases at V and 7 bases at J, leaving 8 bases unmatched. Germline lookup yields CDR1 SNHLY and CDR2 FYNNEI. CDR3 length: 14 residues. CDR3 nucleotide sequence: TGTGCCAGCAGTACGACAGGGCCGGGACAGCCCCAGCATTTT. This translates into CASSTTGPGQPQHF.

The chain is built from TRBV20-1 and TRBJ1-4; D may be TRBD1 (5 bases). The germline CDR1 and CDR2 sequences are DFQATT and SNEGSKA (reference sequence). The CDR3 has 14 residues. The V end was cut by 0 bases, the J end by 6 bases, with 11 bases between. CDR3 in DNA: TGCAGTGCTAGAGAGGACATGGAGGATGAAAAACTGTTTTTT. This encodes CSAREDMEDEKLFF.

This clonotype was detected ten times or more. The chain links TRBV24-1 to TRBJ2-5; 9 bases agree with TRBD2. V was clipped by 1 base and J by 2 bases; unmatched bases: 4. CDR1 and CDR2 (germline): KGHDR, SFDVKD. This CDR3 region has 16 residues. The CDR3 sequence: CATSDFGREGQETQYF. CDR3 bases: TGTGCCACCAGTGATTTCGGGCGGGAGGGACAAGAGACCCAGTACTTC.

This clonotype has more than one count but fewer than ten. The V and J genes are TRBV6-5 and TRBJ2-7; TRBD1 might be the D (5 bases). CDR1 is MNHEY, CDR2 SVGAGI, per germline. Trimming took 6 bases from V and 7 from J, leaving 13 bases between them. This CDR3 has 12 residues. The CDR3 sequence is CASSPRDREQYF. The DNA of the CDR3 is TGTGCCAGCAGCCCCAGGGATAGGGAGCAGTACTTC.

The gene calls are TRBV6-5 and TRBJ2-6, with D perhaps matching TRBD1 (6 bases). V was pared by 4 bases and J by 16 bases, with 11 bases between. Germline V gives CDR1 MNHEY, CDR2 SVGAGI. The CDR3 has 11 amino acids. The CDR3 protein is CASSSPGQLTF. The CDR3 DNA sequence: TGTGCCAGCAGTTCGCCGGGACAACTGACTTTC.

This clonotype was observed a handful of times. This sequence joins TRBV9 and TRBJ1-1; maybe TRBD1 (6 bases). Per the germline V gene, CDR1 is SGDLS and CDR2 is YYNGEE. The CDR3 totals 17 residues. The germline V and J ends were trimmed by 0 bases and 0 bases, with 15 bases remaining between them. CDR3: CASSVGVLGGLNTEAFF. CDR3 DNA: TGTGCCAGCAGCGTAGGGGTCTTGGGGGGCTTGAACACTGAAGCTTTCTTT.

The chain uses TRBV5-1 and TRBJ1-1, with TRBD1 as a possible D gene (5 bases). Trimming removed 4 bases from V and 1 base from J, with 11 bases in between. The CDR3 is made up of 14 amino acids. The germline V gene encodes CDR1 SGHRS and CDR2 YFSETQ. Here the CDR3 reads CASSARTQNTEAFF. CDR3 in DNA: TGCGCCAGCAGCGCCCGGACACAGAACACTGAAGCTTTCTTT.

This clonotype was counted at least ten times. V usage is TRBV7-3 and J usage is TRBJ2-5; either TRBD1 or TRBD2 may fit D (5 bases each). Per the germline V gene, CDR1 is SGHTA and CDR2 is FQGTGA. V lost 6 bases to trimming and J lost 3 bases, with 11 bases between them. CDR3 length: 13 amino acids. DNA for the CDR3: TGTGCCAGCAGTTTCGGGACGGAAGAGACCCAGTACTTC. It codes for CASSFGTEETQYF.

This chain connects TRBV13 to TRBJ2-7; D may correspond to TRBD1 or TRBD2 (6 bases each). Germline V gene data show CDR1 as PRHDT and CDR2 as FYEKMQ (reference sequence). V lost 5 bases, J lost 2 bases, and 13 bases lay in between. The CDR3 extends over 14 amino acids. The CDR3, as DNA: TGTGCCAGCAGCCCGGGGGACAAGCCCTACGAGCAGTACTTC. Amino acids: CASSPGDKPYEQYF.

Many counts were recorded for this clonotype. This chain links TRBV5-1 with TRBJ1-6; 9 bases agree with TRBD1. Germline CDR1 SGHRS, CDR2 YFSETQ. J lost 13 bases, V lost 6 bases, and 5 bases had no gene match. This CDR3 comprises 12 residues. CDR3 protein: CASNLGQGPLHF. The CDR3 DNA reads TGCGCCAGCAATCTTGGACAGGGGCCCCTCCACTTT.

The rearrangement joins TRBV12-3 or TRBV12-4 to TRBJ2-7; TRBD1 matches 8 bases. CDR3 length equals 15 residues. V lost 7 bases to trimming and J lost 2 bases; unmatched junction nucleotides: 10. Here the CDR3 DNA reads TGTGCCAGCACCACGATTAGGGACAGGACCTACGAGCAGTACTTC. Its protein product is CASTTIRDRTYEQYF.

V is TRBV12-3 or TRBV12-4 and J is TRBJ1-5; TRBD1 might be the D (5 bases). CDR3 size: 12 residues. Trimming took 6 bases from V and 8 from J, leaving 11 bases between them. CDR3 sequence (DNA): TGTGCCAGCAGGCGGGGGTGGAAGCCCCAGCATTTT. Its protein is CASRRGWKPQHF.

There are a few counts of this clonotype. The chain links TRBV5-6 to TRBJ2-7; 9 bases map to TRBD2. The length of the CDR3 is 12 residues. V gave up 2 bases and J gave up 8 bases; unmatched junction bases: 2. Germline V lookup: CDR1 SGHDT, CDR2 YYEEEE. The CDR3 here is CASSFGTSKQYF. CDR3 in DNA: TGTGCCAGCAGCTTTGGGACTAGCAAGCAGTACTTC.

This chain uses TRBV20-1 with TRBJ2-7; 11 bases map to TRBD2. The germline gives CDR1 DFQATT, CDR2 SNEGSKA (reference sequence). The CDR3 has 16 amino acids. With V trimmed by 3 bases and J by 0 bases, 7 bases remained unmatched. This CDR3 reads CSASPSGRPSSYEQYF. CDR3 in DNA: TGCAGTGCTAGTCCTAGCGGGAGGCCCAGCTCCTACGAGCAGTACTTC.